Below, 27 T cell receptor beta chains from the same sample are listed, as sequenced in a study of T cells in Graves' hyperthyroidism and ophthalmopathy. The investigators amplified TCR beta CDR3 regions from RNA transcripts. Carried out on the TCR CDR3, a first-round RT-PCR used the HTBI primer set. TCRdb recomputed calls from the multiplex PCR reads with MiXCR, one row per CDR3 protein. The table has about 840,000 distinct CDR3 sequences, more than 30% seen once. The sample consisted of blood. These receptors all stem from a young man with Graves' hyperthyroidism.

V usage is TRBV10-2 and J usage is TRBJ1-4; no firm D call. The germline CDR1 and CDR2 sequences are WSHSY and SAAADI. CDR3 length: 15 amino acids. V shed 6 bases and J shed 1 base, with 12 bases lying between them. The CDR3 reads CASSLVVGTNEKLFF. The CDR3, as DNA: TGCGCCAGCAGCTTAGTAGTGGGAACTAATGAAAAACTGTTTTTT.

This clonotype showed up many times. The chain links TRBV12-3 or TRBV12-4 to TRBJ2-5; D is undetermined. This CDR3 is built from 12 residues. With 3 bases removed from V and 4 bases from J, the gap between germline ends came to 6 bases. The CDR3 loop is CASSLMRETQYF. CDR3 nucleotide sequence: TGTGCCAGCAGTTTGATGAGAGAGACCCAGTACTTC.

This clonotype turned up a few times. The genes are TRBV4-2 and TRBJ2-5; 10 bases fit TRBD2. Germline assignment: CDR1 LGHNA and CDR2 YNFKEQ. Trimming took 4 bases from V and 5 from J; bases not matched to a gene: 4. The CDR3 has 14 amino acids. The CDR3 here is CASSPAGGLETQYF. In DNA, the CDR3 is TGTGCCAGCAGCCCAGCGGGAGGGCTTGAGACCCAGTACTTC.

Only a few counts were recorded for this clonotype. The CDR3 DNA reads as TGTGCCAGCAGCTTAGGACTAGCGGGAGGGAGTGAGCAGTACTTC. It yields the protein CASSLGLAGGSEQYF. V and J are TRBV11-1 and TRBJ2-7; 14 nucleotides agree with TRBD2. With 1 base clipped from V and 7 bases from J, the junction kept 3 bases outside the gene matches. From germline, CDR1 is SGHAT and CDR2 FQDESV (reference sequence). The CDR3 has 15 residues.

This clonotype has only a few counts. The chain couples TRBV7-2 to TRBJ1-4; the match to TRBD1 covers 7 bases. Germline loops: CDR1 SGHTA, CDR2 FQGNSA. This CDR3 is 13 amino acids long. V gave up 4 bases and J gave up 8 bases; unmatched junction bases: 4. The CDR3: CASSSRGGEKLFF. The CDR3 DNA reads TGTGCCAGCAGCTCCAGGGGGGGCGAAAAACTGTTTTTT.

The chain is built from TRBV11-2 and TRBJ2-7; weak D call: TRBD2 (5 bases). Between the trimmed V and J ends, which lost 5 bases and 3 bases, there was a span of 11 bases. The CDR3 sequence is 13 residues long. The V gene's germline CDR1 is SGHAT and CDR2 FQNNGV. This CDR3 reads CASSRFTSYEQYF. The CDR3 DNA follows: TGTGCCAGCAGCAGGTTCACTAGCTACGAGCAGTACTTC.

This clonotype was detected many times. The chain recombines TRBV20-1 with TRBJ1-6; 7 nucleotides line up with TRBD1. V lost 0 bases to trimming and J lost 8 bases; unmatched junction nucleotides: 4. The germline V gene encodes CDR1 DFQATT and CDR2 SNEGSKA (reference sequence). The CDR3 is made up of 14 amino acids. The CDR3 nucleotides are TGCAGTGCTAGAGAATTTACAGGGGATTCACCCCTCCACTTT. This encodes CSAREFTGDSPLHF.

The rearrangement uses TRBV7-8 and TRBJ2-7; D may match TRBD1 or TRBD2 (6 bases each). V lost 2 bases and J 7 bases, leaving 12 bases between the germline ends. CDR1 is SGHVS, CDR2 FQNEAQ, per germline. The CDR3 consists of 13 residues. In DNA form, the CDR3 reads TGTGCCAGCAGCTTAAGGGGGGCCTGGGAGCAGTACTTC. This gives the protein CASSLRGAWEQYF.

This clonotype has more than one count but fewer than ten. The V call is TRBV5-4, the J call TRBJ1-2, with 8 bases that match TRBD1. CDR3 size: 15 residues. V dropped 4 bases and J dropped 4; count of bases not matched to a gene: 9. The germline V gene encodes CDR1 SGHNT and CDR2 YYREEE (reference sequence). Written as DNA, the CDR3 is TGTGCCAGCAGCCCAGACAGGGGATCGGGCTATGGCTACACCTTC. Protein product: CASSPDRGSGYGYTF.

The chain links TRBV11-3 to TRBJ1-1, with 7 bases matching TRBD1. The V gene end was trimmed by 7 bases and the J gene end by 5 bases; junction bases not matched to a gene: 10. The CDR3 totals 14 residues. Germline CDR1 reads SGHNT; CDR2 reads YENEEA. CDR3 DNA: TGTGCCAGCATCCCTGACAGGGAGGGGACTGAAGCTTTCTTT. This sequence encodes CASIPDREGTEAFF.

This clonotype was counted at least ten times. The V call is TRBV7-9, the J call TRBJ1-1; D gene unclear. Germline CDR1 reads SEHNR; CDR2 reads FQNEAQ (reference sequence). Trimming stripped 2 bases from V and 5 bases from J, with 15 bases between. CDR3 size: 15 residues. The CDR3 loop reads CASSLSGFRRTEAFF. The CDR3 bases are TGTGCCAGCAGCTTATCGGGGTTTCGGAGAACTGAAGCTTTCTTT.

The V call is TRBV24-1, the J call TRBJ2-1, with D possibly being TRBD1 or TRBD2 (5 bases each). Trimming cost V 2 bases and J 1 base, with 8 bases left between them. From germline, CDR1 is KGHDR and CDR2 SFDVKD. The CDR3 extends over 15 amino acids. The CDR3 DNA is TGTGCCACCAGTGATTATTGGGGGTCCTACAATGAGCAGTTCTTC. Its protein product is CATSDYWGSYNEQFF.

The rearrangement links TRBV13 to TRBJ1-3; D ambiguous. The CDR3 runs to 11 residues. Germline lookup yields CDR1 PRHDT and CDR2 FYEKMQ (reference sequence). Trimming removed 5 bases from V and 9 bases from J, with 8 bases in between. The CDR3 is CASSQEGTIYF. CDR3 coding DNA: TGTGCCAGCAGCCAAGAAGGCACCATATATTTT.

This chain connects TRBV14 to TRBJ2-7; no reliable D call. CDR1 is SGHDN, CDR2 FVKESK, per germline. This CDR3 is 13 amino acids long. The V end was cut by 1 base, the J end by 3 bases, with 7 bases between. Here the CDR3 DNA reads TGTGCCAGCAGCCAAGGGCCCATCTACGAGCAGTACTTC. Amino acid sequence: CASSQGPIYEQYF.

About this clonotype: At one end, the junction sequence differs from germline, possibly due to a read error. This chain uses TRBV29-1 with TRBJ1-1, with D tentatively TRBD1 (6 bases). The V gene's germline CDR1 is SQVTM and CDR2 ANQGSEA. This CDR3 is built from 21 residues. The CDR3 nucleotides read TGCAGTTTTAGTGGGGCCCTTGGGACACACCATAAAAGGGTATCGAACGCTGAAGCTTTCTTT. As protein: CSFSGALGTHHKRVSNAEAFF.

This clonotype was detected only a few times. This chain joins TRBV12-3 or TRBV12-4 and TRBJ1-2, with D possibly being TRBD1 (5 bases). The CDR3 is 14 residues long. Trimming left V 6 bases short and J 4 bases short, with 15 bases between. The CDR3 coding sequence is TGTGCCAGCAGCACCGGGACGGCTGGCTATGGCTACACCTTC. It encodes CASSTGTAGYGYTF.

This chain joins TRBV7-2 and TRBJ1-4, with 7 nucleotides matching TRBD1. The CDR3 totals 20 residues. The junction had 17 bases not matched to a gene; V was cut back by 4 bases and J by 0 bases. Germline CDR1 reads SGHTA; CDR2 reads FQGNSA. This CDR3 reads CASSSPGWAEGAATNEKLFF. The DNA of the CDR3 is TGTGCCAGCAGCTCCCCTGGGTGGGCCGAGGGGGCTGCAACTAATGAAAAACTGTTTTTT.

In this sample, this clonotype turned up once. The V gene is TRBV7-9, the J gene TRBJ2-7; TRBD2 is a possible D gene (6 bases). The V gene's germline CDR1 is SEHNR and CDR2 FQNEAQ (reference sequence). Deletions cut 5 bases from V and 6 bases from J, with 17 bases between. The CDR3 has 14 residues. The chain's CDR3 is CASSPPREVGEQYF. The CDR3 DNA is TGTGCCAGCAGCCCGCCAAGGGAGGTTGGCGAGCAGTACTTC.

This clonotype was seen ten or more times. The chain is built from TRBV19 and TRBJ1-3, with D maybe TRBD1 (6 bases). The ends were cut back, 4 bases at V and 4 bases at J, with 8 bases in the middle. Germline assignment: CDR1 LNHDA and CDR2 SQIVND (reference sequence). The CDR3 is made up of 13 amino acids. In DNA, the CDR3 is TGTGCCAGTAGTACGACAGGAGGAAACACCATATATTTT. It specifies CASSTTGGNTIYF.

This clonotype came up a few times. This chain links TRBV7-2 with TRBJ2-7, with D possibly being TRBD1 or TRBD2 (5 bases each). Germline V gene sequence: CDR1 SGHTA, CDR2 FQGNSA. The CDR3 has 15 amino acids. Deletions cut 6 bases from V and 0 bases from J, with 15 bases between. The CDR3 region has the DNA TGTGCCAGCAGTTGGGGAGACAGAGGCTCCTACGAGCAGTACTTC. Translating gives CASSWGDRGSYEQYF.

This clonotype was recorded many times. The CDR3 nucleotides are TGTGCCACCCGGGACAGGGACCCCAGAGAGGAAAAACTGTTTTTT. Translated, it gives CATRDRDPREEKLFF. The genes are TRBV10-3 and TRBJ1-4; 9 positions agree with TRBD1. CDR3 length: 15 amino acids. Germline V gene lookup returns CDR1 ENHRY and CDR2 SYGVKD. Germline trimming cut 10 bases from V and 8 bases from J; bases unmatched to any gene: 14.

Concerning this clonotype itself: A much larger clone sits a single nucleotide away, making a read error possible. The CDR3 bases are TGCAGTGCTAAAGGGCCGGAGACCCAGTACTTC. Protein: CSAKGPETQYF. The chain joins TRBV20-1 to TRBJ2-5, with no clear D. CDR3 length: 11 amino acids. The germline V and J ends were trimmed by 4 bases and 5 bases, with 8 bases remaining between them. Germline CDR1 reads DFQATT; CDR2 reads SNEGSKA (reference sequence).

About this clonotype: It may be a read error: a sequence one base away is much more abundant. V usage is TRBV10-3 and J usage is TRBJ1-3; D is ambiguous. There are 14 residues in the CDR3. Germline V gives CDR1 ENHRY, CDR2 SYGVKD. The CDR3: CAISEWSSGSTIYF. In nucleotides, the CDR3 is TGTGCCATCAGTGAGTGGAGTTCTGGAAGCACCATATATTTT.

J is TRBJ2-2 and V is TRBV20-1; a possible D gene is TRBD2 (6 bases). The CDR3 is 14 residues long. Trimming pared 3 bases from V and 6 bases from J, leaving 14 bases between. The germline V gene has CDR1 DFQATT and CDR2 SNEGSKA (reference sequence). CDR3 loop: CSASSRRGPGELFF. Here the CDR3 DNA reads TGCAGTGCTAGTAGCAGGAGGGGACCCGGGGAGCTGTTTTTT.

The V call is TRBV10-3, the J call TRBJ2-2; 7 bases fit TRBD1. The CDR3 loop spans 17 amino acids. V shed 0 bases and J 2 bases; nucleotides not matched to a gene: 6. Germline-derived CDR1 and CDR2 are ENHRY and SYGVKD. The CDR3 DNA reads TGTGCCATCAGTGAGTCCAGGGACAGAGGAAACACCGGGGAGCTGTTTTTT. It codes for CAISESRDRGNTGELFF.

The gene calls are TRBV12-3 or TRBV12-4 and TRBJ2-7; no clear D gene. CDR3 length equals 15 residues. Deletions cut 1 base from V and 2 bases from J, with 12 bases between. The CDR3 region is CASSLVGLDPYEQYF. Here the CDR3 DNA reads TGTGCCAGCAGTTTAGTTGGGTTAGACCCCTACGAGCAGTACTTC.

A note on this clonotype: The junction differs from germline at one of its ends, possibly a read error. This chain links TRBV20-1 with TRBJ1-1; no clear D gene. Germline CDR1 DFQATT, CDR2 SNEGSKA (reference sequence). The CDR3 runs 14 residues. CDR3 DNA sequence: TGCAGTGCTAGAGGGGCAGTCATGAACACTGAAGCTTCCTTT. This translates into CSARGAVMNTEASF.